These 15 T cell receptor beta chains were sequenced from one sample in a study of blood T cell repertoires in COVID-19. Sequencing used immunoSEQ multiplex PCR; TCRdb keeps in-frame clones, though not all of them. Of more than 100,000 clones listed, more than 75% are singletons. The sample taken for sequencing was peripheral blood. All receptors come from a woman between 70 and 85 years old with acute or convalescent COVID-19.

V usage is TRBV27 and J usage is TRBJ2-7; 7 positions match TRBD2. Trimming removed 1 base from V and 1 base from J; junction bases left unmatched: 7. CDR3 size: 16 residues. CDR1 MNHEY and CDR2 SMNVEV come from the germline V gene (reference sequence). The CDR3 DNA follows: TGTGCCAGCAGTTTATTCGTGGCTAGCGGTTCCTACGAGCAGTACTTC. Encoded protein: CASSLFVASGSYEQYF.

The chain couples TRBV21-1 to TRBJ1-1; the D segment call TRBD1 is taken from the table without a DNA check. TRBV21-1 is assigned pseudogene status. There are 14 residues in the CDR3. CDR3: CASTTGCLNTEAFF. In DNA form, the CDR3 reads TGTGCCAGCACTACAGGTTGCCTGAACACTGAAGCTTTCTTT.

This sequence joins TRBV9 and TRBJ1-3, with a tentative D call TRBD1 (6 bases). This CDR3 comprises 15 residues. With 2 bases removed from V and 4 bases from J, the gap between germline ends came to 13 bases. Germline V lookup: CDR1 SGDLS, CDR2 YYNGEE. For the CDR3, the DNA is TGTGCCAGCAGCGTGGGGGCCAAGGCGGGAAACACCATATATTTT. Translated, it gives CASSVGAKAGNTIYF.

The rearrangement links TRBV27 to TRBJ2-7; 9 positions agree with TRBD1. V shed 6 bases and J 0 bases; nucleotides not matched to a gene: 6. The CDR3 runs 15 residues. Germline V gene lookup returns CDR1 MNHEY and CDR2 SMNVEV (reference sequence). CDR3 loop: CASSPGQGISYEQYF. In DNA form, the CDR3 reads TGTGCCAGCAGCCCTGGACAGGGGATCTCCTACGAGCAGTACTTC.

The chain recombines TRBV10-2 with TRBJ1-1; a weak D match, TRBD1 (5 bases). The V and J ends lost 8 bases and 3 bases respectively, with 13 bases between them. CDR3 length: 13 amino acids. CDR1 and CDR2 from the germline V gene are WSHSY and SAAADI. For the CDR3, the DNA is TGCGCCAGCTCCAGGGCGGGGGACACTGAAGCTTTCTTT. Amino acid sequence: CASSRAGDTEAFF.

V gene TRBV5-3 combines with J gene TRBJ1-2; 9 nucleotides align to TRBD1. TRBV5-3 is placed among ORFs of uncertain function. The CDR3 loop spans 17 amino acids. Trimming took 4 bases from V and 3 from J; bases not matched to a gene: 13. The CDR3 protein is CARSANPLDRGHYGYTF. In nucleotides, the CDR3 is TGTGCCAGAAGCGCCAACCCCCTGGACAGGGGCCACTATGGCTACACCTTC.

This clone has more than one count but fewer than ten. The J gene is TRBJ1-5, the V gene TRBV28; D might be TRBD1 (6 bases). Germline V gene lookup returns CDR1 MDHEN and CDR2 SYDVKM. Trimming left V 3 bases short and J 5 bases short, with 11 bases between. CDR3 length equals 14 residues. CDR3 nucleotides: TGTGCCAGCAGTTTCGGGACACTCGATCAGCCCCAGCATTTT. Protein sequence: CASSFGTLDQPQHF. Variable domain in full (rest from reference TRBV28 and TRBJ1-5): DVKVTQSSRYLVKRTGEKVFLECVQDMDHENMFWYRQDPGLGLRLIYFSYDVKMKEKGDIPEGYSVSREKKERFSLILESASTNQTSMYLCASSFGTLDQPQHFGDGTRLSIL.

This chain joins TRBV4-1 and TRBJ1-6, with 8 bases matching TRBD1. The ends lost 1 base at V and 8 bases at J; junction bases unmatched: 7. Germline V gene lookup returns CDR1 MGHRA and CDR2 YSYEKL. The CDR3 is made up of 16 amino acids. This CDR3 is CASSQGRTGKDSPLHF. CDR3 sequence (DNA): TGCGCCAGCAGCCAAGGACGGACAGGGAAGGATTCACCCCTCCACTTT.

As DNA, the CDR3 is TGTGCCAGCAGACTTGCCCAGGCAGACACCTTC. Encoded protein: CASRLAQADTF. The chain recombines TRBV28 with TRBJ1-2; D is undetermined. The V end lost 6 bases, the J end lost 12 bases, and 14 bases lay between the germline ends. CDR1 and CDR2 (germline): MDHEN, SYDVKM. CDR3 length: 11 residues.

This chain uses TRBV24-1 with TRBJ2-7; weak D call: TRBD2 (6 bases). The CDR3 totals 19 residues. Germline V CDR1 and CDR2: KGHDR, SFDVKD. The V gene lost 4 bases and the J gene lost 9 bases, with 33 bases spanning the gap. CDR3 sequence: CATSDHDGRGGGGVRGQYF. The CDR3, as DNA: TGTGCCACCAGTGACCACGACGGTAGGGGAGGAGGCGGCGTACGTGGGCAGTACTTC.

The V call is TRBV5-1, the J call TRBJ2-3; possible D gene TRBD2, 6 bases. The V end was cut by 0 bases, the J end by 5 bases, with 10 bases between. Germline V gene lookup returns CDR1 SGHRS and CDR2 YFSETQ. The CDR3 is made up of 14 amino acids. CDR3 nucleotide sequence: TGCGCCAGCAGCTTGGCCAGGGAGGAAGATACGCAGTATTTT. Protein sequence: CASSLAREEDTQYF. Drawing the rest from reference TRBV5-1 and TRBJ2-3, the complete variable domain is KAGVTQTPRYLIKTRGQQVTLSCSPISGHRSVSWYQQTPGQGLQFLFEYFSETQRNKGNFPGRFSGRQFSNSRSEMNVSTLELGDSALYLCASSLAREEDTQYFGPGTRLTVL.

The gene calls are TRBV6-1 and TRBJ2-7; 7 positions agree with TRBD1. This CDR3 region has 13 residues. CDR1 and CDR2 (germline): MNHNS, SASEGT. After removal of 2 bases from V and 9 bases from J, the junction contained 7 bases not matched to a gene. CDR3 bases: TGTGCCAGCAGTGAAAAAAAGTGGGACAGGCAGTACTTC. It specifies CASSEKKWDRQYF.

This chain joins TRBV6-1 and TRBJ1-5, with D unresolved. The CDR3 consists of 15 residues. Per the germline V gene, CDR1 is MNHNS and CDR2 is SASEGT. The ends were cut back, 0 bases at V and 3 bases at J, with 9 bases in the middle. In DNA form, the CDR3 reads TGTGCCAGCAGTGAAGCATCGGTTCACAATCAGCCCCAGCATTTT. This translates into CASSEASVHNQPQHF.

This clone came up once. V gene TRBV28 combines with J gene TRBJ2-2; unclear D gene. The ends were cut back, 6 bases at V and 7 bases at J, with 9 bases in the middle. There are 12 residues in the CDR3. The germline CDR1 and CDR2 sequences are MDHEN and SYDVKM. The CDR3: CASSETYGELFF. DNA for the CDR3: TGTGCCAGCAGCGAAACTTACGGGGAGCTGTTTTTT.

In this sample, this clone turned up a few times. The CDR3: CASSSSQAFYEQYF. DNA of the CDR3: TGTGCCAGCAGCTCGTCCCAGGCCTTCTACGAGCAGTACTTC. The chain links TRBV21-1 to TRBJ2-7; the listed D gene, TRBD1, was not tested against the DNA. TRBV21-1 is recorded as a pseudogene. CDR3 size: 14 residues.